This T cell receptor (beta chain) was retrieved from a study of CD8+ T cells in alopecia areata. For the study at large: Female C3H/HeJ recipients aged roughly 7-10 weeks got skin from C3H/HeJ graft donors aged about 6-13 months that had spontaneous alopecia. Study-level points and caveats: Especially in alopecia totalis/universalis, lesional scalp showed greater clonality than normal scalp did. Alphabeta T cells residing in normal skin are also sequenced in scalp samples. Patients shared TCRs less clearly than mice did, possibly for HLA-related reasons.

Cells pooled from cutaneous lymph nodes were sorted on CD4, CD8alpha, NKG2D, NKG2ACE and other markers. This clone was found a few times. Its specificity is unknown. Mouse gene names apply. Extracted RNA was reverse transcribed into cDNA, the sequencing template. Using immunoSEQ multiplex PCR, the repertoire was profiled, and TCRdb retains in-frame clones only, with some absent. In total the sample includes approximately 280,000 clones, none of them seen once. The material sequenced was CD4+ T cells sorted from a lymph node. This TCR was sampled from a C3H/HeJ mouse with alopecia areata. MHC haplotype: H2-k.

CDR3 region: CASSEGVSYNSPLYF. The covered CDR3 bases are TGTGCCAGCAGTGAAGGGGTTTCCTATAATTCGCCC. The V gene is TRBV13-3, the J gene TRBJ1-6; tentative D call: TRBD1 (5 bases). The read comes to an end 3 residues before the CDR3 does, leaving the germline J gene to fill in the end. TRBJ1-6 is treated as an ORF (open reading frame) with a function not yet certain. Germline loops: CDR1 NNHDY, CDR2 SYVADS. V was clipped by 2 bases and J by 0 bases, with 6 bases between them. The CDR3 is 15 amino acids.